This T cell receptor (beta chain) emerged from a study of primary melanoma T cells and metastatic recurrence. Study as a whole: Samples were primary melanomas of stage T2 to T4.

The data were produced by immunoSEQ multiplex PCR, yet TCRdb's version contains in-frame clones alone and is incomplete. The table for this sample gives fewer than 95 clones. This CDR3 has 19 residues. Trimming left V 1 base short and J 3 bases short, with 25 bases between. Germline V gene lookup returns CDR1 MGHRA and CDR2 YSYEKL. This clone has only one observation. The V call is TRBV4-1, the J call TRBJ2-7, with D perhaps being TRBD1 or TRBD2 (6 bases each). Material: melanoma tumor tissue. The receptor's source is a human donor with melanoma. CDR3 nucleotide sequence: TGCGCCAGCAGCCAAGGGAGGGGGTTGGGCAGCCCCGAGGACTACGAGCAGTACTTC. This translates into CASSQGRGLGSPEDYEQYF.